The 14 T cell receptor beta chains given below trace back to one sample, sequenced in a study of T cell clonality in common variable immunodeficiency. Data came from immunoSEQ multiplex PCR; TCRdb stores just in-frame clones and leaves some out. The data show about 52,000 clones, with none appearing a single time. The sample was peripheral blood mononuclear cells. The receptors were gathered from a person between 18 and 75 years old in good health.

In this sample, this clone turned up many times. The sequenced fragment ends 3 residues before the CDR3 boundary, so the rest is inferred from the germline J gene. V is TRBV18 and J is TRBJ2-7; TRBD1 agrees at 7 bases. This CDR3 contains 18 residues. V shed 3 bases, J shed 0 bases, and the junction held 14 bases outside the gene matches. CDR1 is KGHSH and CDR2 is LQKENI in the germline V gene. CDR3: CASSPGQSSLFSSYEQYF. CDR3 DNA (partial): TGTGCCAGCTCACCGGGACAGTCCAGTCTATTTAGCTCCTACGAG.

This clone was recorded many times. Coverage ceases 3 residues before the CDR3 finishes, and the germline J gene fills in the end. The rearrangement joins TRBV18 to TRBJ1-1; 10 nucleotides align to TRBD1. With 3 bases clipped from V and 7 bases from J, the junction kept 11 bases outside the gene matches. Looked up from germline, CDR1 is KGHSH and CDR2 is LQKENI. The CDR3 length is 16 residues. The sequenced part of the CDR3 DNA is TGTGCCAGCTCACCGACTCCCGGGACAGGGGCGCATGAA. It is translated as CASSPTPGTGAHE. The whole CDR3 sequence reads CASSPTPGTGAHEAFF.

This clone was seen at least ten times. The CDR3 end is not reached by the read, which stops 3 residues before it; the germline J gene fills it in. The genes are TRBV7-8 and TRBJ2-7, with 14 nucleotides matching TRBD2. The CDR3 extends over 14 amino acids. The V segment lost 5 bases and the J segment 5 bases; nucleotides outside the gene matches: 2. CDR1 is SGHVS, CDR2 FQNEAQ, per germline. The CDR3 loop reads CASSQGLAGDEQYF. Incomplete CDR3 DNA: TGTGCCAGCAGCCAGGGACTAGCGGGAGACGAG. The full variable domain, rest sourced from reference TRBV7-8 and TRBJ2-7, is GAGVSQSPRYKVAKRGQDVALRCDPISGHVSLFWYQQALGQGPEFLTYFQNEAQLDKSGLPSDRFFAERPEGSVSTLKIQRTQQEDSAVYLCASSQGLAGDEQYFGPGTRLTVT.

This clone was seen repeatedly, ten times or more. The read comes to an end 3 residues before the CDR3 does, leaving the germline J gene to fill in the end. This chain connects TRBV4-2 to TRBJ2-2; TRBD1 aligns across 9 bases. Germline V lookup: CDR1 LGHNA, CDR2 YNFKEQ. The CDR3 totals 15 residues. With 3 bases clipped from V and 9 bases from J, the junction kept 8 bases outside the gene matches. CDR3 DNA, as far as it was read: TGTGCCAGCAGCCAGCGCCGGGACAGGGACCGGGAG. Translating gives CASSQRRDRDRE. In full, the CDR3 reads CASSQRRDRDRELFF.

CDR3 DNA, as far as it was read: TGTGCCAGCAGTGACAGTCCCGACTACGAG. This gives the protein CASSDSPDYE. The CDR3 as a whole reads CASSDSPDYEQYF. The chain couples TRBV2 to TRBJ2-7; no reliable D call. Read coverage stops 3 residues before the CDR3 terminus; the germline J gene supplies the remainder. Germline V lookup: CDR1 SNHLY, CDR2 FYNNEI. The V end lost 3 bases, the J end lost 3 bases, and 9 bases lay between the germline ends. The CDR3 is made up of 13 amino acids.

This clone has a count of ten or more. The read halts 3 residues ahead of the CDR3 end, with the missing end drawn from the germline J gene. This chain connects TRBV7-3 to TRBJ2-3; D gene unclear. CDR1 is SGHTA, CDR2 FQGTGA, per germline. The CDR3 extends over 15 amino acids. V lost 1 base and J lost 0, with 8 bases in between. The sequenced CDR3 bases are TGTGCCAGCAGCTTAAGAGCGACCAGCACAGATACG. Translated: CASSLRATSTDT. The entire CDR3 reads CASSLRATSTDTQYF.

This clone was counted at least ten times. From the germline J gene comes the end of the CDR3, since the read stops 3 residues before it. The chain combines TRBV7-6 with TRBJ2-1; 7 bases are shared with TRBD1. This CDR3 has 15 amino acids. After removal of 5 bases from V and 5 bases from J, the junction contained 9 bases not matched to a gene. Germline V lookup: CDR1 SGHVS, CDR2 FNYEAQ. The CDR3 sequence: CASSLTGEPNNEQFF. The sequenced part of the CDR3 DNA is TGTGCCAGCAGCCTTACAGGGGAGCCTAACAATGAG.

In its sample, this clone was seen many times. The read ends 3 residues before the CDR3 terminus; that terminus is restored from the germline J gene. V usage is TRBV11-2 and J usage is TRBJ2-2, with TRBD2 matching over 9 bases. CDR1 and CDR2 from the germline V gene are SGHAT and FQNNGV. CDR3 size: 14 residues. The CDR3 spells CASSGMASGTELFF. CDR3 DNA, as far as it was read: TGTGCCAGCAGCGGGATGGCTAGCGGGACCGAG.

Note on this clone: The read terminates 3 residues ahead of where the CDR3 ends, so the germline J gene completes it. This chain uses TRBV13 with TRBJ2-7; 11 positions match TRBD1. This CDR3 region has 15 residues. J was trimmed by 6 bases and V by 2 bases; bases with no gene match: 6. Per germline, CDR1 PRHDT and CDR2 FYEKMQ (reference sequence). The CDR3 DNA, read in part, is TGTGCCAGCAGCTTAATCGGACAGGGGGCTTCCGAG. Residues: CASSLIGQGASE. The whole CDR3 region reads CASSLIGQGASEQYF. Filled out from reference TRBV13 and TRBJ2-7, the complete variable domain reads AAGVIQSPRHLIKEKRETATLKCYPIPRHDTVYWYQQGPGQDPQFLISFYEKMQSDKGSIPDRFSAQQFSDYHSELNMSSLELGDSALYFCASSLIGQGASEQYFGPGTRLTVT.

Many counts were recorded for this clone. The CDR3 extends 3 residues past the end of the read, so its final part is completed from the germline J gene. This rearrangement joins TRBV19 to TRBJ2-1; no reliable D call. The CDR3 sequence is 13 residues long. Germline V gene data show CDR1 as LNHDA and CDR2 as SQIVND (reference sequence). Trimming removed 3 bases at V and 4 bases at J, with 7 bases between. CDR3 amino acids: CASSIQEYNEQFF. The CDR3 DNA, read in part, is TGTGCCAGTAGTATCCAGGAGTACAATGAG.

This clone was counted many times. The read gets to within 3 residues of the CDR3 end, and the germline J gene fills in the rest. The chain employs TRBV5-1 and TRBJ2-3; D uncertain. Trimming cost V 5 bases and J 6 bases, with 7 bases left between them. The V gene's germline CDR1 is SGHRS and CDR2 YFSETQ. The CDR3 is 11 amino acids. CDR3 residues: CASRNGDTQYF. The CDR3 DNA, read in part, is TGCGCCAGCAGAAACGGGGATACG.

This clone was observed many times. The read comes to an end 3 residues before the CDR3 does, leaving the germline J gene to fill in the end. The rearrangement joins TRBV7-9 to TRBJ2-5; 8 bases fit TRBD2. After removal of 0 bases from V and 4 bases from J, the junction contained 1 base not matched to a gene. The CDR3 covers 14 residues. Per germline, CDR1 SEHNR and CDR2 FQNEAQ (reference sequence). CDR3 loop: CASSLAAGGETQYF. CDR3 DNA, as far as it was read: TGTGCCAGCAGCTTAGCGGCGGGGGGAGAGACC.

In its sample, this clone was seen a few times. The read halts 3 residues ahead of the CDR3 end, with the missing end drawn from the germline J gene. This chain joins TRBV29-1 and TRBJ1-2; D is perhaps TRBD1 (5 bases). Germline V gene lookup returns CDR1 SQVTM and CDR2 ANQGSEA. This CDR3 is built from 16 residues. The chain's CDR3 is CSVDARTSVALGVYTF. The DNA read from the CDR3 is TGCAGCGTCGACGCGCGGACTAGCGTTGCATTAGGGGTC.

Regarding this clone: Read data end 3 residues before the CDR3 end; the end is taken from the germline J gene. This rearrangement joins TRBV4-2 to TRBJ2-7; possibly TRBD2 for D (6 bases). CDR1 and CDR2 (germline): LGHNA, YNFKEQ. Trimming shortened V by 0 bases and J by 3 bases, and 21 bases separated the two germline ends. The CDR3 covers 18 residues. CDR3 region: CASSQDLPIGGGRYEQYF. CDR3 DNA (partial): TGTGCCAGCAGCCAAGATCTCCCGATCGGGGGAGGCCGCTACGAG.